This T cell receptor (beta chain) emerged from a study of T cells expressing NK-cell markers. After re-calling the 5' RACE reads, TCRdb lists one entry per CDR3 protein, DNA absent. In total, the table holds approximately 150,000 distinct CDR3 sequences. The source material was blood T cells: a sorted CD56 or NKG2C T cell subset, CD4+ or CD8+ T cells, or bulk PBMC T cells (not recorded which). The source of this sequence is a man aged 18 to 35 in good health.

The CDR3 protein is CASSLAGGHEQYF. The chain combines TRBV5-1 with TRBJ2-7. Germline V gene lookup returns CDR1 SGHRS and CDR2 YFSETQ. This CDR3 comprises 13 residues.